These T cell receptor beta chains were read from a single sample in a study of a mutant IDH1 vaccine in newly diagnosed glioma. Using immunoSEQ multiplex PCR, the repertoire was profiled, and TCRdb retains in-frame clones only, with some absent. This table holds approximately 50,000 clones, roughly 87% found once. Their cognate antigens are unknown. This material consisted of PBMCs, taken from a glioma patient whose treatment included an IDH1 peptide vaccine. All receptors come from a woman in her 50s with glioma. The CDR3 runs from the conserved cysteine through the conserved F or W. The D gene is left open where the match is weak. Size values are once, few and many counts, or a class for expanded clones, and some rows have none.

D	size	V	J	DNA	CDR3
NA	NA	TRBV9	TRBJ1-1	TGTGCCAGCAGCCCCCGGGACGGGGCAGAAGCTTTCTTT	CASSPRDGAEAFF
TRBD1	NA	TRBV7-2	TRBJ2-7	TGTGCCAGCAGTTTGAGGGTTGGGACAGGGCCACACGAGCAGTACTTC	CASSLRVGTGPHEQYF
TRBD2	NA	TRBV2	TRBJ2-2	TGTGCCAGCAGTGACGGGGGGGGGAACACCGGGGAGCTGTTTTTT	CASSDGGGNTGELFF
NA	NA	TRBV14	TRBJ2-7	TGTGCCAGCAGCTTGGGTCTGAACGAGCAGTACTTC	CASSLGLNEQYF
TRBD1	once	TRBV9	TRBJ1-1	TGTGCCAGCAGCCCAGGGGGTTTGGTTACTGAAGCTTTCTTT	CASSPGGLVTEAFF
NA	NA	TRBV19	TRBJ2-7	TGTGCCAGTAGTATGCTTCGGGGCGACAGGTCTTACGAGCAGTACTTC	CASSMLRGDRSYEQYF
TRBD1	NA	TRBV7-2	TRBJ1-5	TGTGCCAGCAGCTGGGGACAGGGTTCAAATCAGCCCCAGCATTTT	CASSWGQGSNQPQHF
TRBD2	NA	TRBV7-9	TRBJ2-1	TGTGCCAGCAGCGAGGGACTAGCGGACTACAATGAGCAGTTCTTC	CASSEGLADYNEQFF
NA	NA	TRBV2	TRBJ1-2	TGTGCCAGCAGTGAGCCATATGGCTACACCTTC	CASSEPYGYTF
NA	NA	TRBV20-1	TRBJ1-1	TGCAGTGCTAGAAGCCCTGAAGCTTTCTTT	CSARSPEAFF
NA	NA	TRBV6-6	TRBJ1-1	TGTGCCAGCAGGAGACAGGCAGAAGCTTTCTTT	CASRRQAEAFF
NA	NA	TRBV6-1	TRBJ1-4	TGTGCCAGCAGTGGAACAGGGATAAGTGAAAAACTGTTTTTT	CASSGTGISEKLFF
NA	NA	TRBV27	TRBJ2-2	TGTGCCAGCAGTTTAGGGGGGCCAGTCGGGGAGCTGTTTTTT	CASSLGGPVGELFF
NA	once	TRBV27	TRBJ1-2	TGTGCCAGCAGTTTTGGCAGTACGAAGTATGGCTACACCTTC	CASSFGSTKYGYTF
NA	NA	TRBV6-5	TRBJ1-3	TGTGCCAGCAGTAGGGCGGGGGGGGGCACTAAGACCATATATTTT	CASSRAGGGTKTIYF
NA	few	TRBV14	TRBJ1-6	TGTGCCAGCAGCCCCTCAGGTCTCGGGTCACCCCTCCACTTT	CASSPSGLGSPLHF
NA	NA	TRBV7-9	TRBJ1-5	TGTGCCAGCACCTTCGATTATCAGCCCCAGCATTTT	CASTFDYQPQHF